This T cell receptor (beta chain) came from a study of type 1 and type 2 diabetes patients. Trimming took 7 bases from V and 5 from J; bases not matched to a gene: 13. Per germline, CDR1 SNHLY and CDR2 FYNNEI. There are 15 residues in the CDR3. The PCR template was genomic DNA. The TCR beta CDR3 region was amplified using 30 forward and 13 reverse primers. TCRdb re-derived calls from the multiplex PCR reads in MiXCR, one entry per CDR3 protein. The repertoire holds 250,000 to 300,000 distinct CDR3 sequences, with approximately 50% as singletons. Standard classification criteria confirmed type 1 or type 2 diabetes in all patients.

The V and J genes are TRBV2 and TRBJ2-5, with 7 nucleotides matching TRBD2. The material sequenced was peripheral blood mononuclear cells (PBMCs). The clonotype comes from a young man with type 2 diabetes. The CDR3 reads CASKPLSGEVETQYF. The CDR3 region has the DNA TGTGCCAGCAAACCCCTAAGCGGGGAAGTGGAGACCCAGTACTTC.